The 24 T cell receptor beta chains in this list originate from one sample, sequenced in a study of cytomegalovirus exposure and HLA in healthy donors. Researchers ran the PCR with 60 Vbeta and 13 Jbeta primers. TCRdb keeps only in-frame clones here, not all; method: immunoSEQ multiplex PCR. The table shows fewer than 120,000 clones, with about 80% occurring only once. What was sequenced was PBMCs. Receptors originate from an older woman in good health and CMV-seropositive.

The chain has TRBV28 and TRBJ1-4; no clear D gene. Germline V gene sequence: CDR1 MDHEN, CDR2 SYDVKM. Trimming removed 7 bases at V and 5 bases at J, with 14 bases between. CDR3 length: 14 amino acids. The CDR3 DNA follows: TGTGCCAGCACCTCAGCCGGGATAAATGAAAAACTGTTTTTT. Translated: CASTSAGINEKLFF.

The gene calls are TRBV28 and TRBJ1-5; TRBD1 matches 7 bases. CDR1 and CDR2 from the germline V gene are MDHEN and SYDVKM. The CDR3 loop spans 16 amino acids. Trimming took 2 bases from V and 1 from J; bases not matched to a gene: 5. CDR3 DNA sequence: TGTGCCAGCAGTTTAATCTCAGGGGGGAGCAATCAGCCCCAGCATTTT. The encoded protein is CASSLISGGSNQPQHF. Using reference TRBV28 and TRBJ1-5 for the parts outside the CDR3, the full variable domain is DVKVTQSSRYLVKRTGEKVFLECVQDMDHENMFWYRQDPGLGLRLIYFSYDVKMKEKGDIPEGYSVSREKKERFSLILESASTNQTSMYLCASSLISGGSNQPQHFGDGTRLSIL.

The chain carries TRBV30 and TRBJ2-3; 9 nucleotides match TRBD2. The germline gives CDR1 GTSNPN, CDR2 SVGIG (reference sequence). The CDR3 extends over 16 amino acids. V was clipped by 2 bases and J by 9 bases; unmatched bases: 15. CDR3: CAWSWREGLGWRTQYF. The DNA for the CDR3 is TGTGCCTGGAGTTGGCGGGAGGGCCTTGGCTGGCGGACGCAGTATTTT.

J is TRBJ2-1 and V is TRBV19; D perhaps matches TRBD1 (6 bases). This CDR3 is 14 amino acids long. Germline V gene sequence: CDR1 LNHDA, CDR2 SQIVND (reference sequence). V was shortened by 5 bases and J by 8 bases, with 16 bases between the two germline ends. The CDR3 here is CASSESTGLDEQFF. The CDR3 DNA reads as TGTGCCAGTAGTGAGTCCACAGGGTTGGATGAGCAGTTCTTC. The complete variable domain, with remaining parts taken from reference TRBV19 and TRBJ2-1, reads DGGITQSPKYLFRKEGQNVTLSCEQNLNHDAMYWYRQDPGQGLRLIYYSQIVNDFQKGDIAEGYSVSREKKESFPLTVTSAQKNPTAFYLCASSESTGLDEQFFGPGTRLTVL.

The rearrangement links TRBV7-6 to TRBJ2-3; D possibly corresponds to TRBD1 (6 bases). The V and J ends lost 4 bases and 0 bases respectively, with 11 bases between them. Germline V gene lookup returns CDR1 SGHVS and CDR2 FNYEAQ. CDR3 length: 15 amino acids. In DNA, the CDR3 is TGTGCCAGCAGCTCTAGGGGACAAAGCACAGATACGCAGTATTTT. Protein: CASSSRGQSTDTQYF.

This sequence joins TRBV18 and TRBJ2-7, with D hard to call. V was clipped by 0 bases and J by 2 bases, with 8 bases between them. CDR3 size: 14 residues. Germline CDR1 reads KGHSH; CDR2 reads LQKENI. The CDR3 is CASSPPFLTYEQYF. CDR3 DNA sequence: TGTGCCAGCTCACCACCATTTCTTACCTACGAGCAGTACTTC. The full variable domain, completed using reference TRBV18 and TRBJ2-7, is NAGVMQNPRHLVRRRGQEARLRCSPMKGHSHVYWYRQLPEEGLKFMVYLQKENIIDESGMPKERFSAEFPKEGPSILRIQQVVRGDSAAYFCASSPPFLTYEQYFGPGTRLTVT.

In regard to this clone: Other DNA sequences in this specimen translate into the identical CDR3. CDR3 in amino acids: CASTPGQGAYEQYF. The CDR3 DNA reads TGTGCCAGCACCCCGGGACAGGGGGCTTACGAGCAGTACTTC. The chain has TRBV5-4 and TRBJ2-7; TRBD1 aligns across 12 bases. CDR1 and CDR2 from the germline V gene are SGHNT and YYREEE (reference sequence). The CDR3 sequence is 14 residues long. V lost 6 bases to trimming and J lost 4 bases; unmatched junction nucleotides: 5.

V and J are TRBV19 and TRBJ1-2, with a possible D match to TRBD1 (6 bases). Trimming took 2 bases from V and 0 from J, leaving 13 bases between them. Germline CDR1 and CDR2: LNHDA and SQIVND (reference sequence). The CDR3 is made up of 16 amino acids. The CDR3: CASSILSQGANYGYTF. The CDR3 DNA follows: TGTGCCAGTAGTATACTATCACAGGGCGCTAACTATGGCTACACCTTC. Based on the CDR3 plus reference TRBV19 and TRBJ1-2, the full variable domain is DGGITQSPKYLFRKEGQNVTLSCEQNLNHDAMYWYRQDPGQGLRLIYYSQIVNDFQKGDIAEGYSVSREKKESFPLTVTSAQKNPTAFYLCASSILSQGANYGYTFGSGTRLTVV.

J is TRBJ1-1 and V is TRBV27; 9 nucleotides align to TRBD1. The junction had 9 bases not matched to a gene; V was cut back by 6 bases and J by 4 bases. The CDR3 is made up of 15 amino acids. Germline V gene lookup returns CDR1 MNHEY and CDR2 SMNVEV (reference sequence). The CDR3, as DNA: TGTGCCAGCAGCGCGGACAGGGGACGGAGCACTGAAGCTTTCTTT. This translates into CASSADRGRSTEAFF.

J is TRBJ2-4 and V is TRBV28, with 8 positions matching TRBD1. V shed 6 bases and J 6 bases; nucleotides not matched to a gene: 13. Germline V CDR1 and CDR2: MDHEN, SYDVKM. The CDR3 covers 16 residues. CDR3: CASSSAGTGGGNIQYF. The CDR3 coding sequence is TGTGCCAGCAGCTCGGCCGGGACAGGAGGCGGAAACATTCAGTACTTC.

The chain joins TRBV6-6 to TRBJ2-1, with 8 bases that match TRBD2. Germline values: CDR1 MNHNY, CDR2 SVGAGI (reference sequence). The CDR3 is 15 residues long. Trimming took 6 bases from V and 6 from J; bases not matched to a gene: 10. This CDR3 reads CASSSGTRVSNEQFF. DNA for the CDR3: TGTGCCAGCAGCTCCGGGACTAGGGTGTCCAATGAGCAGTTCTTC.

The CDR3 sequence: CASTGTPTYEQYF. CDR3 coding DNA: TGTGCCAGCACCGGGACACCTACCTACGAGCAGTACTTC. The chain uses TRBV6-1 and TRBJ2-7, with D possibly being TRBD1 (6 bases). CDR3 length: 13 amino acids. Germline values: CDR1 MNHNS, CDR2 SASEGT. The V end was cut by 7 bases, the J end by 2 bases, with 12 bases between.

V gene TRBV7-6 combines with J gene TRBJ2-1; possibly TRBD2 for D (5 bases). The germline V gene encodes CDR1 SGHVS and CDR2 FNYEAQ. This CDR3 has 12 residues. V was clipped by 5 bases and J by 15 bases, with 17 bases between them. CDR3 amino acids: CASSPLLGGLFF. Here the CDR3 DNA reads TGTGCCAGCAGCCCGCTCCTCGGAGGACTGTTCTTC. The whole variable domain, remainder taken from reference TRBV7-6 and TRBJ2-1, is GAGVSQSPRYKVTKRGQDVALRCDPISGHVSLYWYRQALGQGPEFLTYFNYEAQQDKSGLPNDRFSAERPEGSISTLTIQRTEQRDSAMYRCASSPLLGGLFFGPGTRLTVL.

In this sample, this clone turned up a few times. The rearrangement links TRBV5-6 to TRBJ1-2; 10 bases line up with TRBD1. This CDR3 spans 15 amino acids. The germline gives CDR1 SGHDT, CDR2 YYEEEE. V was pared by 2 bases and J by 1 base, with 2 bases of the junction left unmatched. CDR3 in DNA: TGTGCCAGCAGCTTCGGGACAGGGGTTAACTATGGCTACACCTTC. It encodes CASSFGTGVNYGYTF.

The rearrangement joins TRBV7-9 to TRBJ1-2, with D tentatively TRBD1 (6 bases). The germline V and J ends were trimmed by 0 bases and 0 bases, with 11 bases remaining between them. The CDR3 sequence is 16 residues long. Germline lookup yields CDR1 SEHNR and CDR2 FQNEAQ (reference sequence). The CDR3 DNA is TGTGCCAGCAGCTTAGCAGGGGGACATCCTAACTATGGCTACACCTTC. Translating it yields CASSLAGGHPNYGYTF.

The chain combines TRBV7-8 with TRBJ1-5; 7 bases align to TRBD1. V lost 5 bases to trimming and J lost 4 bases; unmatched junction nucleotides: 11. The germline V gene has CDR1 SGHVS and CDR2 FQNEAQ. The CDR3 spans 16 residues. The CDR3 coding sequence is TGTGCCAGCAGCACTCGGACAGGTGAACTTAATCAGCCCCAGCATTTT. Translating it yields CASSTRTGELNQPQHF.

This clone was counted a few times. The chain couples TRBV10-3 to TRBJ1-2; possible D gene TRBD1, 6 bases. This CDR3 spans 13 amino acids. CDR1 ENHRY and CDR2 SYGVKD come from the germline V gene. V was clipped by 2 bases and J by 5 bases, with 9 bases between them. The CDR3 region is CAISEGQQYGYTF. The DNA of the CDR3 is TGTGCCATCAGTGAGGGACAGCAATATGGCTACACCTTC.

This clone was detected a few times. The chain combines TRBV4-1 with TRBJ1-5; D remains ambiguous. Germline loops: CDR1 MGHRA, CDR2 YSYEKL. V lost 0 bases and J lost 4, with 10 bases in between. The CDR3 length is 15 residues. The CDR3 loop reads CASSQEVSLNQPQHF. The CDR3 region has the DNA TGCGCCAGCAGCCAAGAGGTCAGTTTGAATCAGCCCCAGCATTTT.

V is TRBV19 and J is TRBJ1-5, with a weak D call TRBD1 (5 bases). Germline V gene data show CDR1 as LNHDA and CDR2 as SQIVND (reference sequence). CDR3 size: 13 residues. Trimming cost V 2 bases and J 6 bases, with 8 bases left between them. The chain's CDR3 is CASSIQGGQPQHF. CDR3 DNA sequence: TGTGCCAGTAGTATACAGGGAGGTCAGCCCCAGCATTTT.

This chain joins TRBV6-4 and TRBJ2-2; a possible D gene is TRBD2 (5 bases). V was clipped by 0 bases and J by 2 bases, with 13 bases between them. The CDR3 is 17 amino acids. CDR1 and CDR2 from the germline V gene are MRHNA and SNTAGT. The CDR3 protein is CASSDSKSGENTGELFF. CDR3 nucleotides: TGTGCCAGCAGTGACTCGAAATCCGGGGAAAACACCGGGGAGCTGTTTTTT.

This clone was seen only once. The CDR3: CASSQDWAEAFF. In nucleotides, the CDR3 is TGTGCCAGCAGCCAGGACTGGGCTGAAGCTTTCTTT. The chain is built from TRBV11-1 and TRBJ1-1; unclear D gene. Trimming took 5 bases from V and 6 from J, leaving 10 bases between them. The V gene's germline CDR1 is SGHAT and CDR2 FQDESV (reference sequence). This CDR3 comprises 12 residues.

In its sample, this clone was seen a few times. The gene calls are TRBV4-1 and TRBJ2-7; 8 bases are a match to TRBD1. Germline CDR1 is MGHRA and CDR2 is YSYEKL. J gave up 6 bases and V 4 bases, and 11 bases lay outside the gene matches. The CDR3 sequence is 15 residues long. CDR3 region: CASSPRQGRSGEQYF. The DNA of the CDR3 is TGCGCCAGCAGCCCTAGACAGGGGAGATCGGGCGAGCAGTACTTC.

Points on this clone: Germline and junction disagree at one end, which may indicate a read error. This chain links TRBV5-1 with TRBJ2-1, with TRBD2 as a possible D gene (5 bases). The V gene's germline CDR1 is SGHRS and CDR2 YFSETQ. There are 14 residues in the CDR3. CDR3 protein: CATSLSGVNNEQFF. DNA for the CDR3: TGCGCCACCAGCCTCAGCGGAGTGAACAATGAGCAGTTCTTC. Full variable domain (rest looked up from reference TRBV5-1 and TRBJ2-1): KAGVTQTPRYLIKTRGQQVTLSCSPISGHRSVSWYQQTPGQGLQFLFEYFSETQRNKGNFPGRFSGRQFSNSRSEMNVSTLELGDSALYLCATSLSGVNNEQFFGPGTRLTVL.

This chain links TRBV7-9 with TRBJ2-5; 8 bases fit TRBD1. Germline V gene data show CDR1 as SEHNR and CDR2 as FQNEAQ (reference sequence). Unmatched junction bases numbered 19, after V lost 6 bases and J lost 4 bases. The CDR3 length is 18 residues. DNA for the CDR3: TGTGCCAGCAGTAAAGCCGGGACAGGTCGGGTAGTAGGAGAGACCCAGTACTTC. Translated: CASSKAGTGRVVGETQYF. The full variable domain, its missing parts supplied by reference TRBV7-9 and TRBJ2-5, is DTGVSQNPRHKITKRGQNVTFRCDPISEHNRLYWYRQTLGQGPEFLTYFQNEAQLEKSRLLSDRFSAERPKGSFSTLEIQRTEQGDSAMYLCASSKAGTGRVVGETQYFGPGTRLLVL.